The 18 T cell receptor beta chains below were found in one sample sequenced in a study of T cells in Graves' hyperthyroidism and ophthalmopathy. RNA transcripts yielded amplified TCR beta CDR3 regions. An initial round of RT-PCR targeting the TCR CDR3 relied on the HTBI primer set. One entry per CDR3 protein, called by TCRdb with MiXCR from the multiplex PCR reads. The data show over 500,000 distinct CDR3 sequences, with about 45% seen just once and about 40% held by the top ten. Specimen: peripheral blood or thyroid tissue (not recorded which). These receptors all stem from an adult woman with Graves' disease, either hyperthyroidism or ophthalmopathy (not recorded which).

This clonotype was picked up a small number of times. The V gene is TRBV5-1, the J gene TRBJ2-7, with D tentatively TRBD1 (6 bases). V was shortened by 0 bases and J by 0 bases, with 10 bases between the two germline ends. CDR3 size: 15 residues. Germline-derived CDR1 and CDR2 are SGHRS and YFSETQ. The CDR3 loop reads CASSLVGTLSYEQYF. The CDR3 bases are TGCGCCAGCAGCTTGGTAGGGACACTCTCCTACGAGCAGTACTTC.

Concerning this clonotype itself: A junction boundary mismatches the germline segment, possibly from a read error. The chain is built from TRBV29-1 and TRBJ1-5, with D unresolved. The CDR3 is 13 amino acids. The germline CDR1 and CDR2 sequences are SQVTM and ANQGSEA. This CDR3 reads CSVEDGENQPQHF. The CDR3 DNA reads TGCAGCGTAGAAGACGGGGAGAATCAGCCCCAGCATTTT.

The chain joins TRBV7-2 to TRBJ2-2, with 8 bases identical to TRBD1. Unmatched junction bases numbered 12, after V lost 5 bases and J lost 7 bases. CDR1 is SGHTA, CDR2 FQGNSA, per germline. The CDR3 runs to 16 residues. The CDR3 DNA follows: TGTGCCAGCAGCAGAAGGACAGGGCGAGGAGGCGGGGAGCTGTTTTTT. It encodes CASSRRTGRGGGELFF.

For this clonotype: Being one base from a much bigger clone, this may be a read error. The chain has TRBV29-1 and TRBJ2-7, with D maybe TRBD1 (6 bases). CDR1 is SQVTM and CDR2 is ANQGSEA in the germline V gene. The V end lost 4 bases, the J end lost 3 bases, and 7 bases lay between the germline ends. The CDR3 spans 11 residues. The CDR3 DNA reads TGCAGCGTTGTCAGGGGCTACGAGCAGTACTTC. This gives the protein CSVVRGYEQYF.

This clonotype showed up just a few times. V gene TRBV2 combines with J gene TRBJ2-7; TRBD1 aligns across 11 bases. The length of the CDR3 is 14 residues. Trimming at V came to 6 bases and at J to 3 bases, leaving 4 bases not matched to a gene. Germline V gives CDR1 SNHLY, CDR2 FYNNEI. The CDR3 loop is CASRDRGPYYEQYF. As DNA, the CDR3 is TGTGCCAGCAGGGACAGGGGGCCTTACTACGAGCAGTACTTC. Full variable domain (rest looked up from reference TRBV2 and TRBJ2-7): EPEVTQTPSHQVTQMGQEVILRCVPISNHLYFYWYRQILGQKVEFLVSFYNNEISEKSEIFDDQFSVERPDGSNFTLKIRSTKLEDSAMYFCASRDRGPYYEQYFGPGTRLTVT.

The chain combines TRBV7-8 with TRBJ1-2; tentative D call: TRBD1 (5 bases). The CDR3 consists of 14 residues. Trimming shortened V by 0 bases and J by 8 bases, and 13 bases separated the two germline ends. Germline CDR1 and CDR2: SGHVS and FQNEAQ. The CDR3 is CASSLARQGNGYTF. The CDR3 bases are TGTGCCAGCAGCTTAGCGAGGCAGGGAAACGGCTACACCTTC.

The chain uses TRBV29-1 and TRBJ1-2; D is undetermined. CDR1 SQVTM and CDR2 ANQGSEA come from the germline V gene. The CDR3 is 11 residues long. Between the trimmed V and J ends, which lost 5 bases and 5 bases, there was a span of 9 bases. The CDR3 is CSVWYFYGYTF. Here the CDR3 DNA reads TGCAGCGTTTGGTATTTTTATGGCTACACCTTC. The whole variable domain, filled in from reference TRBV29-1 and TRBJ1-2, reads SAVISQKPSRDICQRGTSLTIQCQVDSQVTMMFWYRQQPGQSLTLIATANQGSEATYESGFVIDKFPISRPNLTFSTLTVSNMSPEDSSIYLCSVWYFYGYTFGSGTRLTVV.

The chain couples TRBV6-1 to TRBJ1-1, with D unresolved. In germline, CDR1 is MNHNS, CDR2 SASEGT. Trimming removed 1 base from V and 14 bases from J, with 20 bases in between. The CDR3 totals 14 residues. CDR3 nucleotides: TGTGCCAGCAGTGAAGAACCGACGAACACTGAACCCTTCTTT. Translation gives CASSEEPTNTEPFF.

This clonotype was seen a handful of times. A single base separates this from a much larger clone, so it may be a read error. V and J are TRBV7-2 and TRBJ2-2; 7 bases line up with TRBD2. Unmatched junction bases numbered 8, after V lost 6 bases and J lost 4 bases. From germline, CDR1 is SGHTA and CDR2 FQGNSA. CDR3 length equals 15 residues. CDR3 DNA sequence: TGTGCCAGCAGTTTCCTAGCGGTAAGCACCGGGGAGCTGTTTTTT. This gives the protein CASSFLAVSTGELFF.

In nucleotides, the CDR3 is TGTGCCAGCAGCCCGAACAGGGGGGACACTGAAGCTTTCTTT. Residues: CASSPNRGDTEAFF. V is TRBV7-2 and J is TRBJ1-1, with 8 bases matching TRBD1. J lost 3 bases, V lost 5 bases, and 5 bases had no gene match. This CDR3 has 14 amino acids. Germline V gene lookup returns CDR1 SGHTA and CDR2 FQGNSA.

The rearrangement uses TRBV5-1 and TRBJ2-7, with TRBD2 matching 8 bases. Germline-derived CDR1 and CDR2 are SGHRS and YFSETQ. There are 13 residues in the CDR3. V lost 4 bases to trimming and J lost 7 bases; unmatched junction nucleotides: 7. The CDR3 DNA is TGCGCCAGCAGCACTAGCGGCCCGGGAGAGCAGTACTTC. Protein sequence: CASSTSGPGEQYF.

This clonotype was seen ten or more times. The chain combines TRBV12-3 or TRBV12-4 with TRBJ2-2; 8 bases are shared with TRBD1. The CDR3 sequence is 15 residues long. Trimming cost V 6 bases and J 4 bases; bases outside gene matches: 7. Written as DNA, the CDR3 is TGTGCCAGCAGCATCGGGACAGGTAGCACCGGGGAGCTGTTTTTT. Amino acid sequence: CASSIGTGSTGELFF.

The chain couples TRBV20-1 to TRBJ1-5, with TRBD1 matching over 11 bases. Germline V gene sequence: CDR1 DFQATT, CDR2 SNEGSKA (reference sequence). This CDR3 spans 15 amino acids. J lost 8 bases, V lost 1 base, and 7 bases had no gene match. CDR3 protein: CSARVQGTGGEPQHF. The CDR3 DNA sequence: TGCAGTGCTAGAGTACAGGGGACAGGGGGGGAGCCCCAGCATTTT.

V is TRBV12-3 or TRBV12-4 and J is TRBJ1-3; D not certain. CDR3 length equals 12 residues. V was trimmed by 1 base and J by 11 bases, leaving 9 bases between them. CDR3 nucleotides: TGTGCCAGCAGTTTAGAGTCGGGCGCCATATATTTT. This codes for CASSLESGAIYF.

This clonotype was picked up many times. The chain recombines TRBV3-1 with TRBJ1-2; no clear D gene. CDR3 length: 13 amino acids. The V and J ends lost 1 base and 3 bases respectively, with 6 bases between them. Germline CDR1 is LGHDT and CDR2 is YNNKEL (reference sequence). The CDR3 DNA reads TGTGCCAGCAGCCAAGGCGAACACTATGGCTACACCTTC. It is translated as CASSQGEHYGYTF. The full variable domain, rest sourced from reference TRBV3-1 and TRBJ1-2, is DTAVSQTPKYLVTQMGNDKSIKCEQNLGHDTMYWYKQDSKKFLKIMFSYNNKELIINETVPNRFSPKSPDKAHLNLHINSLELGDSAVYFCASSQGEHYGYTFGSGTRLTVV.

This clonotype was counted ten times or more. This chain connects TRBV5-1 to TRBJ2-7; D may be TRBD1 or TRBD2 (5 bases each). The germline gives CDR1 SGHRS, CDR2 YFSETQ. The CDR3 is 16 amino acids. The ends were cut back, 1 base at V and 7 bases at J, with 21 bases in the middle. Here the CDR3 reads CASSLIGGSSTEEQYF. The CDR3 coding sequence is TGCGCCAGCAGCTTGATTGGGGGATCCTCTACTGAAGAGCAGTACTTC.

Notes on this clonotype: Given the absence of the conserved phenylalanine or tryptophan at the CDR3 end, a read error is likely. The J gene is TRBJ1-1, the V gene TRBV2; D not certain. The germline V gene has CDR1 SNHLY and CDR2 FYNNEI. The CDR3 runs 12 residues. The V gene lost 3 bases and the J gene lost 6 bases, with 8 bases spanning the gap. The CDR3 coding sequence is TGTGCCAGCAGTGATTTTGTTGCTGAAGCTTTCTAT. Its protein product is CASSDFVAEAFY.

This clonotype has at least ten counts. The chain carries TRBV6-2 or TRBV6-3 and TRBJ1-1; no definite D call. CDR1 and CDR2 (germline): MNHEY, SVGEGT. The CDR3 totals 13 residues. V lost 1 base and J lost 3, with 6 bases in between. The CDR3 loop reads CASSYLGHTEAFF. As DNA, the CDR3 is TGTGCCAGCAGTTACTTAGGGCACACTGAAGCTTTCTTT.